These T cell receptor beta chains were read from a single sample in a study of identical twins. TCRdb processed the 5' RACE reads anew with MiXCR; each CDR3 protein has one entry. There are approximately 670,000 distinct CDR3 sequences in the sample; approximately 6% occur only once, and around 2% lies in the top ten. Input material: naive T cells sorted from blood. Every receptor here comes from a man younger than 35 in good health. CDR3s include the opening cysteine and the closing phenylalanine or tryptophan. A D gene is named only where the DNA matches it firmly. The listing skips clone size in some rows; elsewhere it reads once, few, many or a size class.

V gene: TRBV20-1
J gene: TRBJ2-5
D gene: TRBD1
clone size: many
CDR3 DNA: TGCAGTGCTAGACCATCAGGGGGCGCAGAGACCCAGTACTTC
CDR3 protein: CSARPSGGAETQYF

V gene: TRBV5-5
J gene: TRBJ1-2
D gene: TRBD1
clone size: many
CDR3 DNA: TGTGCCAGCAGCTTCGACACAGGGGACTATGGCTACACCTTC
CDR3 protein: CASSFDTGDYGYTF

V gene: TRBV27
J gene: TRBJ2-7
D gene: TRBD1
clone size: few
CDR3 DNA: TGTGCCAGCAGTATCGGGACAGGGGCCTACGAGCAGTACTTC
CDR3 protein: CASSIGTGAYEQYF

V gene: TRBV20-1
J gene: TRBJ2-5
D gene: TRBD1
clone size: NA
CDR3 DNA: TGCAGTGCTAGCGACCAGGGGGCGGCAAGGGAGACCCAGTACTTC
CDR3 protein: CSASDQGAARETQYF

V gene: TRBV10-2
J gene: TRBJ1-1
D gene: TRBD1
clone size: many
CDR3 DNA: TGCGCCAGCAGTTATTCGACAGGGGGCTTGAACACTGAAGCTTTCTTT
CDR3 protein: CASSYSTGGLNTEAFF

V gene: TRBV12-3/TRBV12-4
J gene: TRBJ2-5
D gene: NA
clone size: NA
CDR3 DNA: TGTGCCAGCACCGAGGGTGTTGAGACCCAGTACTTC
CDR3 protein: CASTEGVETQYF

V gene: TRBV5-1
J gene: TRBJ2-3
D gene: NA
clone size: many
CDR3 DNA: TGCGCCAGCAGCTCCCGACCCCGGGGAGATACGCAGTATTTT
CDR3 protein: CASSSRPRGDTQYF

V gene: TRBV12-5
J gene: TRBJ2-3
D gene: NA
clone size: NA
CDR3 DNA: TGTGCTAGTGAACCCCTCCCGGGGGGCGAGGCAGATACGCAGTATTTT
CDR3 protein: CASEPLPGGEADTQYF

V gene: TRBV27
J gene: TRBJ1-5
D gene: NA
clone size: few
CDR3 DNA: TGTGCCAGCAGTTTATTTCTAGTAATGGGAGGCAATCAGCCCCAGCATTTT
CDR3 protein: CASSLFLVMGGNQPQHF

V gene: TRBV6-1
J gene: TRBJ2-1
D gene: NA
clone size: few
CDR3 DNA: TGTGCCAGCAGCTCGAGCGTTAACAATGAGCAGTTCTTC
CDR3 protein: CASSSSVNNEQFF

V gene: TRBV10-3
J gene: TRBJ2-3
D gene: NA
clone size: many
CDR3 DNA: TGTGCCATGTCACACGAGGGGGAGCTGATTGATACGCAGTATTTT
CDR3 protein: CAMSHEGELIDTQYF

V gene: TRBV15
J gene: TRBJ2-1
D gene: NA
clone size: many
CDR3 DNA: TGTGCCACCAGCAGAGGAAGTGGTGGCGGGACAAATTTTTACAATGAGCAGTTCTTC
CDR3 protein: CATSRGSGGGTNFYNEQFF

V gene: TRBV12-3/TRBV12-4
J gene: TRBJ2-1
D gene: NA
clone size: NA
CDR3 DNA: TGTGCCAGCAGTTCCCGGAGTAATGAGCAGTTCTTC
CDR3 protein: CASSSRSNEQFF

V gene: TRBV14
J gene: TRBJ1-5
D gene: NA
clone size: NA
CDR3 DNA: TGTGCCAGCAGCCAAGCCGGGATAAATCAGCCCCAGCATTTT
CDR3 protein: CASSQAGINQPQHF

V gene: TRBV6-6
J gene: TRBJ1-5
D gene: NA
clone size: NA
CDR3 DNA: TGTGCCAGCGAGCCAGGGGTCAATCAGCCCCAGCATTTT
CDR3 protein: CASEPGVNQPQHF

V gene: TRBV19
J gene: TRBJ1-5
D gene: NA
clone size: few
CDR3 DNA: TGTGCCAGTAGTATAACGGGGGCTGGACAGCCCCAGCATTTT
CDR3 protein: CASSITGAGQPQHF

V gene: TRBV24-1
J gene: TRBJ2-1
D gene: TRBD2
clone size: many
CDR3 DNA: TGTGCCACCAGTGACACTAGCGGGAGGGCCTTCTACAATGAGCAGTTCTTC
CDR3 protein: CATSDTSGRAFYNEQFF

V gene: TRBV5-1
J gene: TRBJ1-6
D gene: NA
clone size: few
CDR3 DNA: TGCGCCAGCAGCCCGGCCTTTAATTCACCCCTCCACTTT
CDR3 protein: CASSPAFNSPLHF

V gene: TRBV2
J gene: TRBJ2-3
D gene: NA
clone size: many
CDR3 DNA: TGTGCCAGCAGTCCAATCCTGGGCAGCACAGATACGCAGTATTTT
CDR3 protein: CASSPILGSTDTQYF

V gene: TRBV4-3
J gene: TRBJ1-3
D gene: NA
clone size: few
CDR3 DNA: TGCGCCAGCAGCCAGGAATGGGGCTCTGGAAACACCATATATTTT
CDR3 protein: CASSQEWGSGNTIYF

V gene: TRBV4-2
J gene: TRBJ2-1
D gene: NA
clone size: NA
CDR3 DNA: TGTGCCAGCAGCCAAAAACTCCCTCCTGATGGCCTAAATGAGCAGTTCTTC
CDR3 protein: CASSQKLPPDGLNEQFF

V gene: TRBV20-1
J gene: TRBJ1-5
D gene: NA
clone size: NA
CDR3 DNA: TGCAGTGCTAGAGATCGCAGACAGTCATATCAGCCCCAGCATTTT
CDR3 protein: CSARDRRQSYQPQHF

V gene: TRBV4-1
J gene: TRBJ2-3
D gene: NA
clone size: few
CDR3 DNA: TGCGCCAGCAGAACCCTGGGATTGGGGGTAACAGATACGCAGTATTTT
CDR3 protein: CASRTLGLGVTDTQYF

V gene: TRBV2
J gene: TRBJ2-3
D gene: NA
clone size: NA
CDR3 DNA: TGTGCCGGCCAGACAGAGTCTAGCACAGATACGCAGTATTTT
CDR3 protein: CAGQTESSTDTQYF

V gene: TRBV7-9
J gene: TRBJ2-1
D gene: NA
clone size: NA
CDR3 DNA: TGTGCCAGCAGCTTCTCGGCCTATAGGCCTGAGCAGTTCTTC
CDR3 protein: CASSFSAYRPEQFF

V gene: TRBV7-8
J gene: TRBJ2-5
D gene: TRBD1
clone size: many
CDR3 DNA: TGTGCCAGCAGCGAAAACCCGACAGGGGCTGGCAAAGAGACCCAGTACTTC
CDR3 protein: CASSENPTGAGKETQYF

V gene: TRBV12-3/TRBV12-4
J gene: TRBJ2-2
D gene: NA
clone size: many
CDR3 DNA: TGTGCCAGCAGTGGGACCAACACCGGGGAGCTGTTTTTT
CDR3 protein: CASSGTNTGELFF

V gene: TRBV20-1
J gene: TRBJ2-5
D gene: NA
clone size: many
CDR3 DNA: TGCAGTGCTAGAGGGACGGGACGGCAAGAGACCCAGTACTTC
CDR3 protein: CSARGTGRQETQYF

V gene: TRBV7-2
J gene: TRBJ1-6
D gene: NA
clone size: many
CDR3 DNA: TGTGCCAGCAGCTTAGCGCCCAGGGGTAATTCACCCCTCCACTTT
CDR3 protein: CASSLAPRGNSPLHF

V gene: TRBV20-1
J gene: TRBJ2-1
D gene: TRBD2
clone size: few
CDR3 DNA: TGCAGTGCTAGGTCTCGGGAGGGTCCCTACAATGAGCAGTTCTTC
CDR3 protein: CSARSREGPYNEQFF

V gene: TRBV5-1
J gene: TRBJ2-7
D gene: NA
clone size: NA
CDR3 DNA: TGCGCCAGCAGCTTGGCCCAGGGCACCTACGAGCAGTACTTC
CDR3 protein: CASSLAQGTYEQYF

V gene: TRBV7-2
J gene: TRBJ2-1
D gene: TRBD2
clone size: NA
CDR3 DNA: TGTGCCAGCAGCTTAGGAGTTAGCGGGAGGACCTACAATGAGCAGTTCTTC
CDR3 protein: CASSLGVSGRTYNEQFF

V gene: TRBV27
J gene: TRBJ2-1
D gene: NA
clone size: many
CDR3 DNA: TGTGCCAGCAGCGCCAGGTATAGGGAGGCCTACAATGAGCAGTTCTTC
CDR3 protein: CASSARYREAYNEQFF

V gene: TRBV27
J gene: TRBJ2-7
D gene: TRBD1
clone size: NA
CDR3 DNA: TGTGCCAGCAGTCCCCGGGACAGTAGGGGCGAGCAGTACTTC
CDR3 protein: CASSPRDSRGEQYF

V gene: TRBV6-1
J gene: TRBJ2-5
D gene: NA
clone size: many
CDR3 DNA: TGTGCCAGCTCCCTAGAGGCAGGTCCCGTGTACGACCAAGAGACCCAGTACTTC
CDR3 protein: CASSLEAGPVYDQETQYF

V gene: TRBV28
J gene: TRBJ1-3
D gene: NA
clone size: NA
CDR3 DNA: TGTGCCAGCACACCGGGCCCAGGACCGGGAAACACCATATATTTT
CDR3 protein: CASTPGPGPGNTIYF

V gene: TRBV20-1
J gene: TRBJ2-3
D gene: TRBD2
clone size: NA
CDR3 DNA: TGCAGTGCTAGTCCAGCGGGAGGGCCCCGCACAGATACGCAGTATTTT
CDR3 protein: CSASPAGGPRTDTQYF

V gene: TRBV6-2/TRBV6-3
J gene: TRBJ2-7
D gene: NA
clone size: many
CDR3 DNA: TGTGCCAGCAGTTACTCGCAGGGGCCCTACGAGCAGTACTTC
CDR3 protein: CASSYSQGPYEQYF

V gene: TRBV25-1
J gene: TRBJ1-1
D gene: NA
clone size: many
CDR3 DNA: TGTGCCAGCAGTGAATCTGGGGGGGCAAAGAACACTGAAGCTTTCTTT
CDR3 protein: CASSESGGAKNTEAFF

V gene: TRBV7-2
J gene: TRBJ1-4
D gene: TRBD1
clone size: many
CDR3 DNA: TGTGCCAGCAGCTTAGGAGGGACAGAGAATGAAAAACTGTTTTTT
CDR3 protein: CASSLGGTENEKLFF

V gene: TRBV7-2
J gene: TRBJ2-5
D gene: NA
clone size: NA
CDR3 DNA: TGTGCCAGCAAGCACCTATCGGGGGATGAGACCCAGTACTTC
CDR3 protein: CASKHLSGDETQYF

V gene: TRBV15
J gene: TRBJ2-2
D gene: TRBD2
clone size: NA
CDR3 DNA: TGTGCCACCAGCAGTGAATCCTCTAGCGGGAGGACCGGGGAGCTGTTTTTT
CDR3 protein: CATSSESSSGRTGELFF